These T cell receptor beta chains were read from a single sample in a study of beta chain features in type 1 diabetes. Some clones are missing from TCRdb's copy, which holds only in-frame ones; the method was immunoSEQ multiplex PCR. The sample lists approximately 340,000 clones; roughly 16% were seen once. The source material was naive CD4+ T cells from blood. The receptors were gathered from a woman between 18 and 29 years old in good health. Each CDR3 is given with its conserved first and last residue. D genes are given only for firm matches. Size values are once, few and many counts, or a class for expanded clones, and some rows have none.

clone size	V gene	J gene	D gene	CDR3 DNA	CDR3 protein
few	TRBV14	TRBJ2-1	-	TGTGCCAGCAGCCAAGAAAAACTTCGCTACAATGAGCAGTTCTTC	CASSQEKLRYNEQFF
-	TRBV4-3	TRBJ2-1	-	TGCGCCAGCAGCCAACGGGGTAATGAGCAGTTCTTC	CASSQRGNEQFF
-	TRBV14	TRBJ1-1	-	TGTGCCAGCAGCCCACAGGGTCTGGGGACTGAAGCTTTCTTT	CASSPQGLGTEAFF
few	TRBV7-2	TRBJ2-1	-	TGTGCCAGCAGCTTAACCGGGGTCAATGAGCAGTTCTTC	CASSLTGVNEQFF
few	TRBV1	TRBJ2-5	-	TGCACCAGCAGCCAATTGGTGCTCCCAGAAGAGACCCAGTACTTC	CTSSQLVLPEETQYF
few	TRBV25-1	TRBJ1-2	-	TGTGCCAGCAGCCCCCCGTGGGGAGGATATGGCTACACCTTC	CASSPPWGGYGYTF
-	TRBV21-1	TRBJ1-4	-	TGTGCCAGCAGCAAAGGACAGGGGAAAGATGAAAAACTGTTTTTT	CASSKGQGKDEKLFF
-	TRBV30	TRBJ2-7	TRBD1	TGTGCCTGGGGGACAGGGGACCGCTACGAGCAGTACTTC	CAWGTGDRYEQYF
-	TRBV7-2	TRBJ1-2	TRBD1	TGTGCCAGCAGCTTAGGACAGGGCCTATCTAACTATGGCTACACCTTC	CASSLGQGLSNYGYTF
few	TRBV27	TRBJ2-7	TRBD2	TGTGCCAGCAGACGGACTAGCGGCACATACGAGCAGTACTTC	CASRRTSGTYEQYF
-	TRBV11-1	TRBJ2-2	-	TGTGCCAGCAGCCAACAGGGAACGAGGACCGGGGAGCTGTTTTTT	CASSQQGTRTGELFF
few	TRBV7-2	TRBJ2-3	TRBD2	TGTGCCAGCAGCTTGACTAGCGGGGGCACAGATACGCAGTATTTT	CASSLTSGGTDTQYF
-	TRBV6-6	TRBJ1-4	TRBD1	TGTGCCAGCAGTTCTTCAGGGGGCGGTCAAGAAAAACTGTTTTTT	CASSSSGGGQEKLFF
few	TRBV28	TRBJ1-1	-	TGTGCCAGCAGTTACTACACTGAAGCTTTCTTT	CASSYYTEAFF
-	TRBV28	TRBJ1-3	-	TGTGCCAGCAGTTTTTCAGGAAACACCATATATTTT	CASSFSGNTIYF
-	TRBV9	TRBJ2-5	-	TGTGCCAGCAGCGTAGTTGGCGGGAAAGAGACCCAGTACTTC	CASSVVGGKETQYF
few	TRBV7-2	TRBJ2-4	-	TGTGCCAGCAGCTTACGTTTAGCCAAAAACATTCAGTACTTC	CASSLRLAKNIQYF
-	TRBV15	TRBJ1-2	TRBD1	TGTGCCACCAGCAGATCCCCGGACAGGGTGTACTATGGCTACACCTTC	CATSRSPDRVYYGYTF
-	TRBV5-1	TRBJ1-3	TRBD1	TGCGCCAGCAGCCCGACAGGGACTGGAAACACCATATATTTT	CASSPTGTGNTIYF
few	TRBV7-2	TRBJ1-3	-	TGTGCCAGCAGCTTTTCTTTTTCTGGAAACACCATATATTTT	CASSFSFSGNTIYF
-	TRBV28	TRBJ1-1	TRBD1	TGTGCCAGCATTACAGGGGCTATGAACACTGAAGCTTTCTTT	CASITGAMNTEAFF
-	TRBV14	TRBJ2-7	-	TGTGCCAGCAGGGCCCGGGGTTACGAGCAGTACTTC	CASRARGYEQYF
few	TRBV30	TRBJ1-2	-	TGTGCCTGGAGGGGGACACCGAATAGCTACACCTTC	CAWRGTPNSYTF
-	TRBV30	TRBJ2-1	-	TGTGCCTGGCAGGGATTGTCCTACAATGAGCAGTTCTTC	CAWQGLSYNEQFF
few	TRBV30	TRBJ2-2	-	TGTGCCTGGAGTACACCTCGCACCGGGGAGCTGTTTTTT	CAWSTPRTGELFF
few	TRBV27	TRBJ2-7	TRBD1	TGTGCCAGCAGTGGAAACTACAGGGGAAGCTCCTACGAGCAGTACTTC	CASSGNYRGSSYEQYF
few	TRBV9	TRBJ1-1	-	TGTGCCAGCAGCCCCGACCCCACAGGGTCTGAAGCTTTCTTT	CASSPDPTGSEAFF
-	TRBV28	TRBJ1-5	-	TGTGCCAGTAGCTATAGCAATCAGCCCCAGCATTTT	CASSYSNQPQHF
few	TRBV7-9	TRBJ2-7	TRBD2	TGTGCCAGCAGCTTAGTGCCCCTTGGCGGGAGGGCCACCGACGAGCAGTACTTC	CASSLVPLGGRATDEQYF
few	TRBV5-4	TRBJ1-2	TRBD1	TGTGCCAGCAGCCCGGGACAGGCCTATGGCTACACCTTC	CASSPGQAYGYTF
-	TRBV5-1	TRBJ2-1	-	TGCGCCAGCAGCTTGGCCGGTGGGAGCTCCTACAATGAGCAGTTCTTC	CASSLAGGSSYNEQFF
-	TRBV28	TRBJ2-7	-	TGTGCCAGCAGTTTACCTCGGGAGACCTACGAGCAGTACTTC	CASSLPRETYEQYF
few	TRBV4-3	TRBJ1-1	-	TGCGCCAGCAGCCATTCAACTGAGGGGCGGGATGTAGCTTTCTTT	CASSHSTEGRDVAFF
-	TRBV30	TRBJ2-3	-	TGTGCCGGAGCTAGCAAACCTAGCACAGATACGCAGTATTTT	CAGASKPSTDTQYF
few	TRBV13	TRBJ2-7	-	TGTGCCAGCAGGAAGGAAGGGGGCTCCTACGAGCAGTACTTC	CASRKEGGSYEQYF
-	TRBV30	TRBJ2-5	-	TGTGCCTGGAGTGTACGTCAGGGGGAGACCCAGTACTTC	CAWSVRQGETQYF
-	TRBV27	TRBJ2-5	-	TGTGCCAGCGGGCCCAGGGCGAACTACCAAGAGACCCAGTACTTC	CASGPRANYQETQYF
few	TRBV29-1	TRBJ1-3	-	TGCAGCGTTGATCAGGGTCCCTCTGGAAACACCATATATTTT	CSVDQGPSGNTIYF
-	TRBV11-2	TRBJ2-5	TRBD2	TGTGCCAGCAGCCGGGGGACTAGCGGAAGTCAAGAGACCCAGTACTTC	CASSRGTSGSQETQYF
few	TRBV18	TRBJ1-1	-	TGTGCCAGCTCACCCGGACAGCGAACTGAAGCTTTCTTT	CASSPGQRTEAFF